This T cell receptor beta chain was documented in a study of blood T cells in healthy people across ages. A second PCR of roughly 7 to 11 cycles used a sample-barcoded 5' primer and a J-beta primer mix. One entry per CDR3 protein results from TCRdb running MiXCR on the 5' RACE reads. This table holds hundreds of thousands of distinct CDR3 sequences, 44% found once. Whole-study findings and limits: There was no known CMV status for donors, so expanded clonotype changes were possibly confounded.

A remark on this clonotype: The antigen is unknown.

From germline, CDR1 is DFQATT and CDR2 SNEGSKA (reference sequence). V shed 0 bases, J shed 5 bases, and the junction held 9 bases outside the gene matches. This CDR3 comprises 15 residues. V usage is TRBV20-1 and J usage is TRBJ2-7, with 8 bases that match TRBD2. This TCR derives from a man aged 60 to 75 in good health. The sample consisted of blood. DNA of the CDR3: TGCAGTGCTAGAGATCCTAGGGGACTAGACCACGAGCAGTACTTC. Amino acids: CSARDPRGLDHEQYF.